The 27 T cell receptor beta chains below all came from one sample that was sequenced in a study of Ad26.COV2.S vaccination and SARS-CoV-2 variants. As for treatment: roughly 20 received Ad26.COV2.S at low or high dose, single or two shots; 5 received placebo; per-sample allocation not given. After the first vaccine or placebo injection, samples were drawn on day 63. The method was immunoSEQ multiplex PCR; TCRdb's version includes in-frame clones alone and lacks a portion of them. This sample has hundreds of thousands of clones, with 90% found just once. Sequences were derived from peripheral blood, sampled in a trial of Ad26.COV2.S vaccine versus placebo. Receptors were obtained from a person between 18 and 60 years old who received the Ad26.COV2.S COVID-19 vaccine or a placebo.

The rearrangement joins TRBV4-3 to TRBJ2-2; tentative D call: TRBD2 (5 bases). This CDR3 contains 13 residues. Trimming removed 3 bases from V and 9 bases from J, with 11 bases in between. Germline CDR1 is LGHNA and CDR2 is YSLEER. The DNA for the CDR3 is TGCGCCAGCAGCCAGCGGACGGGAAGGGAGCTGTTTTTT. This sequence encodes CASSQRTGRELFF.

This rearrangement joins TRBV28 to TRBJ1-2, with a possible D match to TRBD1 (6 bases). Between the trimmed V and J ends, which lost 2 bases and 3 bases, there was a span of 19 bases. The CDR3 covers 17 residues. Germline CDR1 is MDHEN and CDR2 is SYDVKM. The CDR3 loop reads CASSLPSTGRWDYGYTF. The CDR3 DNA reads as TGTGCCAGCAGTTTACCATCTACAGGGAGGTGGGACTATGGCTACACCTTC.

This rearrangement joins TRBV19 to TRBJ1-5, with a weak D call TRBD1 (5 bases). V shed 4 bases and J shed 6 bases, with 28 bases lying between them. CDR1 LNHDA and CDR2 SQIVND come from the germline V gene (reference sequence). The length of the CDR3 is 19 residues. CDR3 DNA sequence: TGTGCCAGTAGTACCGCCAGAGAACCGGGACGCCCAAGCGGTCAGCCCCAGCATTTT. As protein: CASSTAREPGRPSGQPQHF.

The J gene is TRBJ1-2, the V gene TRBV12-3 or TRBV12-4; D perhaps matches TRBD1 (6 bases). V shed 3 bases and J shed 8 bases, with 13 bases lying between them. The CDR3 has 13 amino acids. The CDR3 reads CASSLEGGEGYTF. The CDR3 coding sequence is TGTGCCAGCAGTTTGGAAGGGGGTGAAGGCTACACCTTC.

The gene calls are TRBV7-6 and TRBJ2-7, with 7 positions matching TRBD1. V lost 5 bases to trimming and J lost 0 bases; unmatched junction nucleotides: 7. Germline V gene sequence: CDR1 SGHVS, CDR2 FNYEAQ. The CDR3 covers 15 residues. The CDR3 DNA sequence: TGTGCCAGCAGCCTCTTTCGGGACAGCTCCTACGAGCAGTACTTC. Its protein is CASSLFRDSSYEQYF.

J is TRBJ1-2 and V is TRBV18, with D possibly matching TRBD1 (6 bases). The germline V gene encodes CDR1 KGHSH and CDR2 LQKENI. The V end lost 4 bases, the J end lost 4 bases, and 10 bases lay between the germline ends. The CDR3 is 13 amino acids. The CDR3 DNA is TGTGCCAGCTCACAGGACAGATCCTATGGCTACACCTTC. Its translation: CASSQDRSYGYTF.

This clone was recorded once. This chain connects TRBV4-1 to TRBJ1-6; 12 bases are a match to TRBD1. Per germline, CDR1 MGHRA and CDR2 YSYEKL. This CDR3 is built from 16 residues. The junction had 3 bases not matched to a gene; V was cut back by 0 bases and J by 9 bases. The DNA for the CDR3 is TGCGCCAGCAGCCAAGACCCGGGACAGGGGGCTTCACCCCTCCACTTT. The encoded protein is CASSQDPGQGASPLHF.

The J gene is TRBJ2-3, the V gene TRBV5-5; 8 bases map to TRBD1. V shed 7 bases, J shed 5 bases, and the junction held 18 bases outside the gene matches. The V gene's germline CDR1 is SGHKS and CDR2 YYEKEE (reference sequence). This CDR3 has 17 amino acids. The CDR3 DNA is TGTGCCAGCCACTGGACCGCCAATCAGGGGGCCGTAGATACGCAGTATTTT. The encoded protein is CASHWTANQGAVDTQYF.

CDR3 nucleotide sequence: TGTGCCAGCAGAGAATTAGGGAATAGGGACCAAGAGACCCAGTACTTC. Its translation: CASRELGNRDQETQYF. V gene TRBV28 combines with J gene TRBJ2-5; no reliable D call. CDR1 MDHEN and CDR2 SYDVKM come from the germline V gene. The CDR3 is 16 residues long. V was trimmed by 6 bases and J by 0 bases, leaving 17 bases between them.

The chain has TRBV11-2 and TRBJ2-2; D remains ambiguous. The CDR3 has 14 residues. Trimming removed 0 bases from V and 3 bases from J, with 5 bases in between. Germline V gene lookup returns CDR1 SGHAT and CDR2 FQNNGV. Here the CDR3 DNA reads TGTGCCAGCAGCTTAGAAAGATACACCGGGGAGCTGTTTTTT. Translation: CASSLERYTGELFF.

The rearrangement links TRBV6-5 to TRBJ2-7; 10 bases are shared with TRBD2. The CDR3 runs 13 residues. V dropped 9 bases and J dropped 2; count of bases not matched to a gene: 4. CDR1 is MNHEY, CDR2 SVGAGI, per germline. In DNA, the CDR3 is TGTGCCAGTACTAGCGGGATAACCTACGAGCAGTACTTC. Protein product: CASTSGITYEQYF.

The chain carries TRBV5-1 and TRBJ2-3, with TRBD1 identical over 10 bases. There are 16 residues in the CDR3. Per the germline V gene, CDR1 is SGHRS and CDR2 is YFSETQ. The V segment lost 2 bases and the J segment 5 bases; nucleotides outside the gene matches: 8. The CDR3 region is CASSFTGQGNQDTQYF. CDR3 nucleotides: TGCGCCAGCAGCTTTACGGGACAGGGGAATCAAGATACGCAGTATTTT.

This chain uses TRBV13 with TRBJ2-6; D gene unclear. V was clipped by 6 bases and J by 0 bases, with 12 bases between them. CDR1 PRHDT and CDR2 FYEKMQ come from the germline V gene (reference sequence). This CDR3 is built from 16 residues. CDR3 protein: CASSSKSVSGANVLTF. The DNA for the CDR3 is TGTGCCAGCAGTTCTAAAAGCGTCTCTGGGGCCAACGTCCTGACTTTC. The full variable domain, with the rest looked up from reference TRBV13 and TRBJ2-6, is AAGVIQSPRHLIKEKRETATLKCYPIPRHDTVYWYQQGPGQDPQFLISFYEKMQSDKGSIPDRFSAQQFSDYHSELNMSSLELGDSALYFCASSSKSVSGANVLTFGAGSRLTVL.

J is TRBJ1-2 and V is TRBV6-2 or TRBV6-3; 10 positions match TRBD1. The germline CDR1 and CDR2 sequences are MNHEY and SVGEGT. V dropped 5 bases and J dropped 8; count of bases not matched to a gene: 14. The CDR3 loop spans 16 amino acids. In DNA form, the CDR3 reads TGTGCCAGCAGTGTGAGATCCTGGGACAGGGGAGGAGGCTACACCTTC. This encodes CASSVRSWDRGGGYTF.

The chain links TRBV2 to TRBJ1-1; no firm D call. V dropped 1 base and J dropped 6 bases, with 15 bases sitting between them. Germline V lookup: CDR1 SNHLY, CDR2 FYNNEI. This CDR3 region has 15 residues. The CDR3 protein is CASSEEAEKTPEAFF. CDR3 coding DNA: TGTGCCAGCAGTGAAGAGGCAGAAAAGACTCCTGAAGCTTTCTTT. The full variable domain, its missing parts supplied by reference TRBV2 and TRBJ1-1, is EPEVTQTPSHQVTQMGQEVILRCVPISNHLYFYWYRQILGQKVEFLVSFYNNEISEKSEIFDDQFSVERPDGSNFTLKIRSTKLEDSAMYFCASSEEAEKTPEAFFGQGTRLTVV.

This rearrangement joins TRBV6-1 to TRBJ2-7; D call uncertain. V lost 3 bases and J 2 bases, leaving 8 bases between the germline ends. Germline V gene lookup returns CDR1 MNHNS and CDR2 SASEGT. This CDR3 spans 13 amino acids. In DNA, the CDR3 is TGTGCCAGCAGTGACACAGTTACCTACGAGCAGTACTTC. This gives the protein CASSDTVTYEQYF.

J is TRBJ1-4 and V is TRBV7-9; D perhaps matches TRBD1 (5 bases). The CDR3 is 16 amino acids. V shed 1 base and J shed 0 bases, with 9 bases lying between them. The germline CDR1 and CDR2 sequences are SEHNR and FQNEAQ (reference sequence). The CDR3 protein is CASSLGGASTNEKLFF. In DNA, the CDR3 is TGTGCCAGCAGCTTAGGAGGGGCTTCAACTAATGAAAAACTGTTTTTT.

The chain has TRBV7-2 and TRBJ2-1; tentatively, D is TRBD1 or TRBD2 (5 bases each). There are 16 residues in the CDR3. V was pared by 6 bases and J by 0 bases, with 15 bases between. CDR1 SGHTA and CDR2 FQGNSA come from the germline V gene. The CDR3 reads CASSLPGRSSYNEQFF. CDR3 bases: TGTGCCAGCAGTTTACCGGGGCGGAGCTCCTACAATGAGCAGTTCTTC.

The V gene is TRBV6-2 or TRBV6-3, the J gene TRBJ2-7; 12 bases match TRBD2. The CDR3 extends over 18 amino acids. V gave up 0 bases and J gave up 6 bases; unmatched junction bases: 12. CDR1 MNHEY and CDR2 SVGEGT come from the germline V gene. The CDR3 nucleotides are TGTGCCAGCAGTTACTCGGAGCTAGCGGGAGGGCCTTTCTCCGAGCAGTACTTC. It is translated as CASSYSELAGGPFSEQYF.

V is TRBV29-1 and J is TRBJ1-1; D ambiguous. This CDR3 is 13 amino acids long. In germline, CDR1 is SQVTM, CDR2 ANQGSEA. V lost 7 bases, J lost 4 bases, and 16 bases lay in between. The CDR3 nucleotides read TGCAGCGCAAAACGGGGATCGGGCACTGAAGCTTTCTTT. Protein product: CSAKRGSGTEAFF.

The rearrangement uses TRBV4-1 and TRBJ2-3; no definite D call. Germline V gene sequence: CDR1 MGHRA, CDR2 YSYEKL. CDR3 length: 16 residues. The V end lost 2 bases, the J end lost 3 bases, and 15 bases lay between the germline ends. The CDR3: CASSQTRSVSTDTQYF. CDR3 sequence (DNA): TGCGCCAGCAGCCAAACGCGCAGCGTGAGTACAGATACGCAGTATTTT.

The rearrangement links TRBV30 to TRBJ2-1; D is perhaps TRBD2 (6 bases). CDR1 is GTSNPN, CDR2 SVGIG, per germline (reference sequence). CDR3 length equals 16 residues. The V and J ends lost 3 bases and 0 bases respectively, with 15 bases between them. The CDR3 loop is CAWRGPGASSYNEQFF. CDR3 in DNA: TGTGCCTGGAGGGGACCGGGAGCTAGCTCCTACAATGAGCAGTTCTTC.

The chain carries TRBV27 and TRBJ2-3, with D maybe TRBD2 (6 bases). The CDR3 loop spans 15 amino acids. The V end was cut by 2 bases, the J end by 1 base, with 10 bases between. Germline assignment: CDR1 MNHEY and CDR2 SMNVEV (reference sequence). CDR3 DNA: TGTGCCAGCAGTTTAGTCGCTAGCGGCACAGATACGCAGTATTTT. Translating gives CASSLVASGTDTQYF.

The chain uses TRBV5-1 and TRBJ2-7, with D perhaps being TRBD1 or TRBD2 (5 bases each). Trimming stripped 5 bases from V and 3 bases from J, with 15 bases between. Germline assignment: CDR1 SGHRS and CDR2 YFSETQ. CDR3 length: 14 amino acids. The CDR3 reads CASRGDVGFYEQYF. The CDR3 DNA is TGCGCCAGCAGGGGGGACGTGGGTTTCTACGAGCAGTACTTC. Full variable domain (rest looked up from reference TRBV5-1 and TRBJ2-7): KAGVTQTPRYLIKTRGQQVTLSCSPISGHRSVSWYQQTPGQGLQFLFEYFSETQRNKGNFPGRFSGRQFSNSRSEMNVSTLELGDSALYLCASRGDVGFYEQYFGPGTRLTVT.

V gene TRBV4-2 combines with J gene TRBJ2-5; TRBD1 aligns across 9 bases. The CDR3 sequence is 15 residues long. Germline V gene lookup returns CDR1 LGHNA and CDR2 YNFKEQ. V dropped 1 base and J dropped 8; count of bases not matched to a gene: 8. CDR3: CASSQGGDRAGTQYF. CDR3 in DNA: TGTGCCAGCAGCCAAGGGGGGGACAGGGCCGGTACCCAGTACTTC.

V is TRBV4-1 and J is TRBJ2-7, with 9 bases that match TRBD2. Trimming removed 0 bases from V and 6 bases from J; junction bases left unmatched: 9. The V gene's germline CDR1 is MGHRA and CDR2 YSYEKL. The CDR3 has 16 residues. In nucleotides, the CDR3 is TGCGCCAGCAGCCAAGATGGGGGGCTAGCGGGGCTCGAGCAGTACTTC. It yields the protein CASSQDGGLAGLEQYF.

The V call is TRBV5-1, the J call TRBJ1-2; D uncertain. The CDR3 length is 12 residues. Per germline, CDR1 SGHRS and CDR2 YFSETQ. Trimming left V 1 base short and J 6 bases short, with 7 bases between. CDR3 amino acids: CASSLTGNGYTF. In DNA form, the CDR3 reads TGCGCCAGCAGCTTGACGGGGAATGGCTACACCTTC.